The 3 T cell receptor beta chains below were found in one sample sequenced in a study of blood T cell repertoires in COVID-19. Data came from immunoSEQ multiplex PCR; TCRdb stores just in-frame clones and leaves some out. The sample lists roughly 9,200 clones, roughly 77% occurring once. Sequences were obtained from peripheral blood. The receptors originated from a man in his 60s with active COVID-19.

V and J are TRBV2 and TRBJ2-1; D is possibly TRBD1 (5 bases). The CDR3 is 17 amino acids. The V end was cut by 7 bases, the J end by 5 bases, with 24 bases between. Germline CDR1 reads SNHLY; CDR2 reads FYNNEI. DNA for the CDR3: TGTGCCAGCACCAGGCTGGGGCTGGCAGGGTCCGACAATGAGCAGTTCTTC. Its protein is CASTRLGLAGSDNEQFF.

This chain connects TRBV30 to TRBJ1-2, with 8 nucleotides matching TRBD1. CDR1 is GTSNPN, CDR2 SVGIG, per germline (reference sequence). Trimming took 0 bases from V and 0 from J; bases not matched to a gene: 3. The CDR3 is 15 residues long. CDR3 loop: CAWSVGQVSNYGYTF. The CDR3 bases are TGTGCCTGGAGTGTGGGACAGGTCTCTAACTATGGCTACACCTTC.

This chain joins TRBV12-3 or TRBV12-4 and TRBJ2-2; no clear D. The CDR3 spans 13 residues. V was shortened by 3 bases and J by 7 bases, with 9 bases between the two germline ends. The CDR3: CASSLMRSGELFF. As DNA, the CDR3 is TGTGCCAGCAGTTTGATGAGGAGCGGGGAGCTGTTTTTT.